The next 5 T cell receptor beta chains were all read from a single sample in a study of CD8 T cells in ankylosing spondylitis. General study points: It appeared that ankylosing spondylitis blood was characterized by a TCR beta motif of roughly 8 highly homologous variants.

TCRdb re-called the 5' RACE reads with MiXCR, one entry per CDR3 protein. The sample shows a few hundred thousand distinct CDR3 sequences, 20% to 25% of them seen only once. Antigens for these TCRs are unknown. The sequencing input was blood, either unsorted or a sorted T cell fraction (not recorded which). The receptors shown here come from a male donor with ankylosing spondylitis.

Only a few counts were recorded for this clonotype. This chain connects TRBV16 to TRBJ2-3; D possibly corresponds to TRBD2 (6 bases). CDR1 and CDR2 (germline): KGHSY, FQNENV. V was shortened by 0 bases and J by 5 bases, with 18 bases between the two germline ends. There are 17 residues in the CDR3. The CDR3 reads CASSQSRRGTTVDTQYF. DNA for the CDR3: TGTGCCAGCAGCCAATCAAGGAGGGGCACTACGGTAGATACGCAGTATTTT.

This clonotype was picked up a small number of times. The CDR3 sequence: CASSFGDSGNQPQHF. CDR3 sequence (DNA): TGCGCCAGCAGCTTCGGGGATTCTGGCAATCAGCCCCAGCATTTT. This chain uses TRBV5-1 with TRBJ1-5; D is undetermined. V was pared by 2 bases and J by 2 bases, with 11 bases between. Germline loops: CDR1 SGHRS, CDR2 YFSETQ. The CDR3 totals 15 residues.

The chain links TRBV6-4 to TRBJ2-1; 7 bases are a match to TRBD2. The V segment lost 7 bases and the J segment 4 bases; nucleotides outside the gene matches: 10. The CDR3 is 15 amino acids. Germline CDR1 and CDR2: MRHNA and SNTAGT. Written as DNA, the CDR3 is TGTGCCAGCAACGACGGGCCTAGCGGTTACAATGAGCAGTTCTTC. This codes for CASNDGPSGYNEQFF.

The chain uses TRBV27 and TRBJ2-6, with 9 bases lining up with TRBD1. This CDR3 is 18 amino acids long. The V gene end was trimmed by 1 base and the J gene end by 4 bases; junction bases not matched to a gene: 8. Germline values: CDR1 MNHEY, CDR2 SMNVEV (reference sequence). The CDR3 loop reads CASSLLGQGPSGANVLTF. Written as DNA, the CDR3 is TGTGCCAGCAGTTTATTGGGACAGGGACCCTCCGGGGCCAACGTCCTGACTTTC.

The chain carries TRBV7-8 and TRBJ2-1, with D possibly TRBD2 on 6 matching bases. Trimming cost V 1 base and J 7 bases, with 17 bases left between them. The CDR3 covers 16 residues. Germline values: CDR1 SGHVS, CDR2 FQNEAQ. DNA for the CDR3: TGTGCCAGCAGCTTAGACCTCACGGGAGCTAAAAATGAGCAGTTCTTC. It translates to CASSLDLTGAKNEQFF.